The 27 T cell receptor beta chains below were found in one sample sequenced in a study of tumor and adjacent non-tumor tissue in lung cancer. A modified ARM-PCR protocol with three rounds of nested PCR amplified TCRbeta. One entry per CDR3 protein, called by TCRdb with MiXCR from the multiplex PCR reads. The sample yields some 74,000 distinct CDR3 sequences, around 70% seen once. No cell sorting was done before RNA was extracted from the tissue. Material for sequencing was lung tumor tissue. All receptors derive from a woman aged 40-49 years with non-small cell lung cancer.

The chain links TRBV6-5 to TRBJ2-7; 7 positions match TRBD1. V shed 8 bases and J 0 bases; nucleotides not matched to a gene: 13. Germline V CDR1 and CDR2: MNHEY, SVGAGI. This CDR3 has 16 residues. CDR3 DNA sequence: TGTGCCAGCGGTCGGGACAGCAGAGGAAACTCCTACGAGCAGTACTTC. Translating gives CASGRDSRGNSYEQYF.

This clonotype has only a few counts. The genes are TRBV20-1 and TRBJ2-3, with 8 bases that match TRBD2. Trimming took 0 bases from V and 5 from J; bases not matched to a gene: 7. Germline values: CDR1 DFQATT, CDR2 SNEGSKA (reference sequence). The CDR3 is made up of 15 amino acids. CDR3 in amino acids: CSARDWGAGGDTQYF. The CDR3 bases are TGCAGTGCTAGAGATTGGGGGGCGGGGGGAGATACGCAGTATTTT.

V gene TRBV12-3 or TRBV12-4 combines with J gene TRBJ1-5; D gene ambiguous. V was pared by 3 bases and J by 15 bases, with 21 bases between. This CDR3 is 14 amino acids long. CDR3 region: CASSFLGLNQPLHF. CDR3 nucleotides: TGTGCCAGCAGTTTCCTAGGCCTCAATCAACCTCTGCATTTT.

On this clonotype itself: The germline gene is not matched at one end of the junction; a read error may be the cause. The rearrangement joins TRBV12-3 or TRBV12-4 to TRBJ1-4, with a weak D call TRBD1 (5 bases). CDR3 length: 15 residues. The CDR3 region is CASSFMRGTNVKLFF. The CDR3 region has the DNA TGTGCCAGCAGTTTCATGAGGGGCACTAATGTAAAACTGTTTTTT.

As regards this clonotype: The junction shows a germline mismatch at one end, possibly a read error. This chain uses TRBV20-1 with TRBJ2-3; 8 nucleotides match TRBD2. Germline V gives CDR1 DFQATT, CDR2 SNEGSKA (reference sequence). The CDR3 length is 14 residues. CDR3 DNA: TGTAGTACTTCCAAGCGGGGGTTTACAGATACGCAGTATTTT. Its protein product is CSTSKRGFTDTQYF.

On this clonotype itself: At one end, the junction sequence differs from germline, possibly due to a read error. The chain recombines TRBV4-2 with TRBJ2-7, with 8 bases that match TRBD2. Germline loops: CDR1 LGHNA, CDR2 YNFKEQ. CDR3 length: 19 amino acids. In DNA form, the CDR3 reads TGTGCCAGCAGTCAAGATCAGGGCGGGGGGCCCACCTTAGCCCACGAGCAGTACTTC. Residues: CASSQDQGGGPTLAHEQYF.

Turning to this clonotype: A junction boundary mismatches the germline segment, possibly from a read error. The V gene is TRBV29-1, the J gene TRBJ2-5; a possible D gene is TRBD2 (6 bases). The CDR3 is 15 residues long. Per germline, CDR1 SQVTM and CDR2 ANQGSEA. The CDR3 reads CSFDSAGSLGGTQYF. The CDR3 DNA follows: TGCAGCTTTGATTCTGCTGGCAGTCTGGGGGGGACCCAGTACTTC. The full variable domain, its missing parts supplied by reference TRBV29-1 and TRBJ2-5, is SAVISQKPSRDICQRGTSLTIQCQVDSQVTMMFWYRQQPGQSLTLIATANQGSEATYESGFVIDKFPISRPNLTFSTLTVSNMSPEDSSIYLCSFDSAGSLGGTQYFGPGTRLLVL.

This clonotype was seen a few times. At one boundary the junction diverges from the germline segment, which might be a read error. The chain employs TRBV11-2 and TRBJ2-7; D might be TRBD1 or TRBD2, each matching 5 bases. The CDR3 sequence is 15 residues long. The germline V gene encodes CDR1 SGHAT and CDR2 FQNNGV. The DNA for the CDR3 is TGTGCCAGCAGCTCAAGTACGGGACCCTCCTATGAGCAGTACTTC. Encoded protein: CASSSSTGPSYEQYF.

Note on this clonotype: At one end, the junction sequence differs from germline, possibly due to a read error. The chain links TRBV11-2 to TRBJ2-7, with D possibly being TRBD1 (6 bases). The V gene's germline CDR1 is SGHAT and CDR2 FQNNGV. This CDR3 comprises 16 residues. CDR3 protein: CASRPLSGQGYYEQYF. CDR3 sequence (DNA): TGTGCCAGCAGGCCCCTCAGTGGGCAGGGGTACTACGAGCAATACTTC.

With respect to this clonotype: An end of the junction does not agree with germline; a read error may underlie this. This chain links TRBV28 with TRBJ1-5; D remains unclear. CDR1 and CDR2 from the germline V gene are MDHEN and SYDVKM. The CDR3 covers 15 residues. CDR3: CVSRERTESYQPQHF. For the CDR3, the DNA is TGTGTCAGCAGAGAAAGAACAGAATCATATCAGCCCCAGCATTTC.

The chain has TRBV5-6 and TRBJ1-4; D is possibly TRBD1 (6 bases). Germline CDR1 and CDR2: SGHDT and YYEEEE. V was pared by 8 bases and J by 8 bases, with 25 bases between. This CDR3 contains 16 residues. The CDR3 DNA sequence: TGTGCCAGTAGACAAGGGACATGGGGCAAGGGAGAAAAACTGTTTTTT. Protein: CASRQGTWGKGEKLFF.

Details on this clonotype: At one of its ends the junction is not consistent with the germline gene, which may arise from a read error. J is TRBJ2-1 and V is TRBV29-1; D possibly corresponds to TRBD2 (5 bases). The CDR3 totals 13 residues. CDR1 and CDR2 (germline): SQVTM, ANQGSEA. CDR3 DNA: TGCAGCATTGATACTAGTGGGTGGAATGAGCAGTTCTTC. Protein product: CSIDTSGWNEQFF.

Note on this clonotype: This clone may be a read error of a much larger clone one base away. The V and J genes are TRBV20-1 and TRBJ2-5, with D possibly TRBD2 on 5 matching bases. Per germline, CDR1 DFQATT and CDR2 SNEGSKA (reference sequence). The CDR3 sequence is 12 residues long. The CDR3 reads CRAETTSETQYF. DNA of the CDR3: TGCAGAGCCGAGACTACCTCAGAGACCCAGTACTTC.

With regard to this clonotype: Sequence at one end of the junction differs from germline and may be a read error. The rearrangement uses TRBV11-2 and TRBJ2-7; D is unclear. This CDR3 comprises 15 residues. Germline lookup yields CDR1 SGHAT and CDR2 FQNNGV. CDR3 DNA: TGTACCAGCAGCTTATATCCCCAGAGGTCCTACGAACAGTACTTC. Translating gives CTSSLYPQRSYEQYF.

This clonotype was found a few times. The chain employs TRBV7-9 and TRBJ2-1; D may be TRBD2 (6 bases). From germline, CDR1 is SEHNR and CDR2 FQNEAQ (reference sequence). With 1 base removed from V and 9 bases from J, the gap between germline ends came to 16 bases. CDR3 length: 15 residues. The CDR3 loop reads CASSLGGYGSIEQFF. The DNA for the CDR3 is TGTGCCAGCAGCTTAGGGGGGTACGGGAGCATTGAGCAGTTCTTC.

Only a few counts were recorded for this clonotype. The V and J genes are TRBV28 and TRBJ1-5; D is unclear. The germline V gene has CDR1 MDHEN and CDR2 SYDVKM. This CDR3 contains 13 residues. With 8 bases removed from V and 6 bases from J, the gap between germline ends came to 14 bases. CDR3 loop: CASLDLGGQPQHF. CDR3 sequence (DNA): TGTGCCAGCCTTGACCTAGGTGGTCAGCCCCAGCATTTT.

Points on this clonotype: An end of the junction differs from the germline gene, which may be a read error. This chain links TRBV5-4 with TRBJ2-1, with a possible D match to TRBD2 (6 bases). The CDR3 contains 14 residues. Germline CDR1 reads SGHNT; CDR2 reads YYREEE (reference sequence). CDR3 bases: TGTGCCAATCAAGACGGGAGCTCCTACAATGAGCAGTCCTTC. Amino acid sequence: CANQDGSSYNEQSF. Full variable domain (remainder filled in from reference TRBV5-4 and TRBJ2-1): ETGVTQSPTHLIKTRGQQVTLRCSSQSGHNTVSWYQQALGQGPQFIFQYYREEENGRGNFPPRFSGLQFPNYSSELNVNALELDDSALYLCANQDGSSYNEQSFGPGTRLTVL.

The chain carries TRBV6-2 or TRBV6-3 and TRBJ2-2; tentatively, D is TRBD1 (6 bases). The length of the CDR3 is 17 residues. Germline V CDR1 and CDR2: MNHEY, SVGEGT. The V end lost 10 bases, the J end lost 5 bases, and 26 bases lay between the germline ends. The CDR3 is CATSGTRGRAGTGELFF. As DNA, the CDR3 is TGTGCCACCTCTGGGACAAGGGGCCGAGCCGGGACCGGGGAGCTGTTTTTT.

Notes on this clonotype: Germline is not matched at one junction end, which may reflect a read error. The rearrangement uses TRBV29-1 and TRBJ1-1; D gene uncertain. This CDR3 contains 12 residues. CDR1 SQVTM and CDR2 ANQGSEA come from the germline V gene. The CDR3 sequence is CRVGTGNTEAFF. The DNA of the CDR3 is TGCAGGGTTGGAACGGGGAACACTGAAGCTTTCTTT.

Details on this clonotype: A read error may explain this, as a much larger clone is one base away. The chain joins TRBV19 to TRBJ1-5; possible D gene TRBD1, 6 bases. This CDR3 spans 14 amino acids. The ends were cut back, 10 bases at V and 4 bases at J, with 17 bases in the middle. Germline V gives CDR1 LNHDA, CDR2 SQIVND (reference sequence). The CDR3 bases are TGTGCCACTAGGGGCTGGAGGGGGAATCAGCCCCAGCATTTT. Translated: CATRGWRGNQPQHF.

The chain combines TRBV11-2 with TRBJ2-3; a weak D match, TRBD1 (5 bases). With 4 bases removed from V and 12 bases from J, the gap between germline ends came to 20 bases. CDR3 length: 14 residues. Germline V gives CDR1 SGHAT, CDR2 FQNNGV. The CDR3 coding sequence is TGTGCCAGCAGCTGCACGGGCACTGACAGTACACAGTATTTT. Protein sequence: CASSCTGTDSTQYF.

In its sample, this clonotype was seen many times. This chain connects TRBV14 to TRBJ1-1, with 7 bases aligning to TRBD1. Germline V CDR1 and CDR2: SGHDN, FVKESK. CDR3 length: 14 residues. The V segment lost 3 bases and the J segment 5 bases; nucleotides outside the gene matches: 6. This CDR3 is CASSQGRGETEAFF. The DNA of the CDR3 is TGTGCCAGCAGCCAGGGCAGGGGGGAGACTGAAGCTTTCTTT.

About this clonotype itself: With a much larger clone just one base away, this may be a read error. The chain is built from TRBV5-1 and TRBJ2-3; D gene uncertain. Looked up from germline, CDR1 is SGHRS and CDR2 is YFSETQ. The CDR3 has 15 residues. The CDR3 nucleotides read TGCGCCAGCAGCTTGGTGCCGGAGCGCACATATACGCAGTATTTT. Its translation is CASSLVPERTYTQYF.

As regards this clonotype: The CDR3 ends on some other residue instead of the conserved phenylalanine or tryptophan, so this is likely a read error. This chain uses TRBV6-2 or TRBV6-3 with TRBJ1-3, with 8 bases fitting TRBD1. CDR1 is MNHEY and CDR2 is SVGEGT in the germline V gene. This CDR3 spans 17 amino acids. For the CDR3, the DNA is TGTGCCAGTAGTTACTACGGACAGGGCTCGGCTGGAAACACCATATATTTG. It codes for CASSYYGQGSAGNTIYL.

For this clonotype: The conserved closing phenylalanine or tryptophan is absent in this CDR3, likely reflecting a read error. The DNA is left out, because the CDR3 cannot be placed on it with certainty; the CDR3 is given as TCRdb lists it. V usage is TRBV14 and J usage is TRBJ2-1; the table gives TRBD1 as D, unverified against the DNA. The CDR3 spans 16 amino acids, including both terminal residues. From germline, CDR1 is SGHDN and CDR2 FVKESK. The CDR3 protein is CASSQYRGRGTDELFL.

The table lists this clonotype with many counts. The chain couples TRBV20-1 to TRBJ2-5, with TRBD2 as a possible D gene (5 bases). Germline V CDR1 and CDR2: DFQATT, SNEGSKA (reference sequence). The V end was cut by 3 bases, the J end by 2 bases, with 13 bases between. CDR3 length: 14 residues. The CDR3 loop reads CSARRLTAQETQYF. As DNA, the CDR3 is TGCAGTGCTAGGCGACTAACAGCTCAAGAGACCCAGTACTTC.

In this sample, this clonotype turned up a few times. The junction departs from the called germline gene at one end, perhaps through a read error. The rearrangement joins TRBV4-1 to TRBJ2-5; D not certain. The CDR3 is 14 amino acids. CDR1 and CDR2 from the germline V gene are MGHRA and YSYEKL. Here the CDR3 DNA reads TGCGCCAGCAGCCAAGGGATCGGGTATGAGACCCAGTACTTT. Translating gives CASSQGIGYETQYF.